Presented here are 23 T cell receptor beta chains from one specimen sequenced in a study of blood T cells in healthy people across ages (dated by TCRdb to 2014 to 2015). Libraries were built with 5' RACE. The second PCR ran for about 6 to 11 cycles and used a J-beta primer mix along with a sample-barcoded 5' primer. TCRdb's own reprocessing of the public reads used fastp at Q25 and MiXCR and kept productive beta chains. One record per CDR3 amino acid sequence lists the most common genes and DNA. This sample gives roughly 1.9 million distinct CDR3 sequences in total; about two fifths of them show up just once. Jointly, the top ten make up 23% of the sample. Sequencing was done on a sample of blood. Receptor source: a human donor in good health.

The V and J genes are TRBV7-2 and TRBJ1-2; no clear D. The V end was cut by 2 bases, the J end by 2 bases, with 9 bases between. Germline loops: CDR1 SGHTA, CDR2 FQGNSA. CDR3 length: 14 residues. This CDR3 is CASSLMSVNYGYTF. The CDR3 DNA is TGTGCCAGCAGCTTAATGTCTGTAAACTATGGCTACACCTTC.

This clonotype was observed a few times. The chain employs TRBV6-5 and TRBJ2-1; D is perhaps TRBD1 (6 bases). With 7 bases removed from V and 9 bases from J, the gap between germline ends came to 16 bases. Looked up from germline, CDR1 is MNHEY and CDR2 is SVGAGI. This CDR3 is built from 13 residues. The CDR3 loop reads CASKLTGPGEQFF. The CDR3 DNA sequence: TGTGCCAGCAAACTTACAGGGCCCGGTGAGCAGTTCTTC.

This chain links TRBV6-1 with TRBJ1-2, with unresolved D. Germline CDR1 and CDR2: MNHNS and SASEGT. Trimming cost V 2 bases and J 8 bases, with 12 bases left between them. This CDR3 comprises 13 residues. The CDR3 nucleotides read TGTGCCAGCAGTGAAAGTAGCTCCGGGGGCTACACCTTC. It codes for CASSESSSGGYTF.

The gene calls are TRBV20-1 and TRBJ2-3; D gene ambiguous. The germline gives CDR1 DFQATT, CDR2 SNEGSKA (reference sequence). The ends were cut back, 6 bases at V and 0 bases at J, with 13 bases in the middle. This CDR3 is built from 14 residues. The CDR3 region is CSALGVTSTDTQYF. DNA for the CDR3: TGCAGTGCCCTGGGCGTAACTAGCACAGATACGCAGTATTTT.

This clonotype was seen more than once but under ten times. The chain combines TRBV29-1 with TRBJ1-2; 8 nucleotides align to TRBD1. The length of the CDR3 is 13 residues. V lost 0 bases and J lost 6; bases outside the gene matches: 3. The germline CDR1 and CDR2 sequences are SQVTM and ANQGSEA. The CDR3 is CSVEERQGNGYTF. The CDR3 region has the DNA TGCAGCGTTGAAGAACGACAGGGGAATGGCTACACCTTC.

This clonotype was seen repeatedly, ten times or more. CDR3 protein: CASSLAGGVTDTQYF. The CDR3 DNA is TGTGCCAGCAGCTTAGCGGGGGGGGTCACAGATACGCAGTATTTT. This chain connects TRBV7-2 to TRBJ2-3; 7 nucleotides line up with TRBD2. The CDR3 runs 15 residues. V was pared by 0 bases and J by 2 bases, with 2 bases of the junction left unmatched. CDR1 and CDR2 (germline): SGHTA, FQGNSA.

This clonotype was seen a few times. The V gene is TRBV29-1, the J gene TRBJ2-5; 8 bases line up with TRBD2. The V gene's germline CDR1 is SQVTM and CDR2 ANQGSEA. Trimming removed 2 bases from V and 0 bases from J; junction bases left unmatched: 2. The CDR3 is 14 amino acids. The CDR3 spells CSVEFSGNQETQYF. The CDR3 DNA reads TGCAGCGTTGAATTTAGCGGGAACCAAGAGACCCAGTACTTC.

Here the CDR3 reads CASSQVEGGPGYNEQFF. The DNA of the CDR3 is TGCGCCAGCAGCCAAGTCGAGGGGGGTCCCGGTTACAATGAGCAGTTCTTC. This chain uses TRBV4-3 with TRBJ2-1, with D perhaps given as TRBD1 or TRBD2 (6 bases each). V was trimmed by 1 base and J by 4 bases, leaving 17 bases between them. Per germline, CDR1 LGHNA and CDR2 YSLEER. The CDR3 totals 17 residues.

This clonotype appeared once. The V call is TRBV7-9, the J call TRBJ1-2; D unresolved. The germline CDR1 and CDR2 sequences are SEHNR and FQNEAQ (reference sequence). V dropped 3 bases and J dropped 6 bases, with 8 bases sitting between them. The CDR3 is made up of 12 amino acids. The CDR3 here is CASSFSPDGYTF. The CDR3 bases are TGTGCCAGCAGCTTTTCACCTGATGGCTACACCTTC.

The chain carries TRBV7-9 and TRBJ2-4; D is perhaps TRBD2 (6 bases). In germline, CDR1 is SEHNR, CDR2 FQNEAQ (reference sequence). The CDR3 is 14 amino acids. V lost 4 bases and J 13 bases, leaving 20 bases between the germline ends. This chain's CDR3 is CASSWRDPVGEQYF. CDR3 DNA: TGTGCCAGCAGCTGGCGGGATCCCGTCGGGGAGCAGTACTTC.

This clonotype has at least ten counts. The chain is built from TRBV4-3 and TRBJ2-7, with D tentatively TRBD1 (5 bases). The germline V and J ends were trimmed by 4 bases and 0 bases, with 16 bases remaining between them. The germline gives CDR1 LGHNA, CDR2 YSLEER. The CDR3 runs 16 residues. CDR3 in amino acids: CASSPKPSRVSYEQYF. DNA of the CDR3: TGCGCCAGCAGCCCCAAACCCTCCAGGGTCTCCTACGAGCAGTACTTC.

This clonotype was counted a few times. The chain is built from TRBV12-3 or TRBV12-4 and TRBJ1-2, with D possibly TRBD1 on 5 matching bases. This CDR3 has 13 amino acids. Trimming stripped 4 bases from V and 3 bases from J, with 9 bases between. CDR3 in amino acids: CASSSRGYYGYTF. The CDR3 bases are TGTGCCAGCAGTTCAAGGGGTTACTATGGCTACACCTTC.

This clonotype was counted between two and nine times. V gene TRBV4-3 combines with J gene TRBJ1-2; D gene ambiguous. CDR3 length equals 14 residues. The germline V and J ends were trimmed by 4 bases and 7 bases, with 16 bases remaining between them. Per germline, CDR1 LGHNA and CDR2 YSLEER. CDR3 nucleotide sequence: TGCGCCAGCAGCCCCTACTCGGACCATTCTGGCTACACCTTC. Translated: CASSPYSDHSGYTF.

V and J are TRBV6-2 or TRBV6-3 and TRBJ2-1; D possibly corresponds to TRBD1 (5 bases). Trimming removed 2 bases at V and 7 bases at J, with 15 bases between. The CDR3 spans 15 residues. The germline V gene has CDR1 MNHEY and CDR2 SVGEGT. CDR3 bases: TGTGCCAGCAGTTACGTAACGACAAGGGGAAATGAGCAGTTCTTC. Its protein is CASSYVTTRGNEQFF.

The chain employs TRBV28 and TRBJ2-5; D unresolved. The CDR3 loop spans 12 amino acids. Trimming removed 6 bases at V and 4 bases at J, with 9 bases between. Germline loops: CDR1 MDHEN, CDR2 SYDVKM. The CDR3 DNA reads as TGTGCCAGCAGCCGACTGATAGAGACCCAGTACTTC. Translation: CASSRLIETQYF. Based on the CDR3 plus reference TRBV28 and TRBJ2-5, the full variable domain is DVKVTQSSRYLVKRTGEKVFLECVQDMDHENMFWYRQDPGLGLRLIYFSYDVKMKEKGDIPEGYSVSREKKERFSLILESASTNQTSMYLCASSRLIETQYFGPGTRLLVL.

This clonotype was counted a few times. The V call is TRBV7-2, the J call TRBJ2-1; perhaps TRBD2 as D (5 bases). CDR1 is SGHTA, CDR2 FQGNSA, per germline. The CDR3 is 14 residues long. The V gene lost 3 bases and the J gene lost 7 bases, with 13 bases spanning the gap. The CDR3 sequence: CASSFGVVWNEQFF. In nucleotides, the CDR3 is TGTGCCAGCAGCTTCGGGGTGGTTTGGAATGAGCAGTTCTTC.

The chain recombines TRBV29-1 with TRBJ2-5; 7 bases align to TRBD1. The germline V gene has CDR1 SQVTM and CDR2 ANQGSEA. The length of the CDR3 is 18 residues. V gave up 3 bases and J gave up 5 bases; unmatched junction bases: 21. In DNA, the CDR3 is TGCAGCGTTGATGCAGTAGAGGCAGGGGGTGGCGTGGAGGAGACCCAGTACTTC. Protein: CSVDAVEAGGGVEETQYF.

The chain is built from TRBV6-6 and TRBJ2-5; D unresolved. This CDR3 is 14 amino acids long. V lost 7 bases, J lost 3 bases, and 15 bases lay in between. Germline CDR1 and CDR2: MNHNY and SVGAGI (reference sequence). CDR3 DNA sequence: TGTGCCAGCACCAAACGTCTTGGGAAAGAGACCCAGTACTTC. It yields the protein CASTKRLGKETQYF.

This clonotype was observed a handful of times. V is TRBV11-2 and J is TRBJ2-7, with D possibly matching TRBD1 (5 bases). From germline, CDR1 is SGHAT and CDR2 FQNNGV. V lost 5 bases and J lost 0, with 17 bases in between. The length of the CDR3 is 16 residues. The CDR3 is CASSPLWGPLSYEQYF. The CDR3 region has the DNA TGTGCCAGCAGCCCCCTTTGGGGCCCACTCTCCTACGAGCAGTACTTC.

The chain links TRBV11-2 to TRBJ1-5, with D perhaps matching TRBD1 (5 bases). V was shortened by 3 bases and J by 7 bases, with 13 bases between the two germline ends. Germline V gives CDR1 SGHAT, CDR2 FQNNGV. The CDR3 extends over 14 amino acids. DNA of the CDR3: TGTGCCAGCAGCTTTGAGGGGTTTAGACAGCCCCAGCATTTT. Its translation: CASSFEGFRQPQHF.

This clonotype was recorded a few times. This chain joins TRBV11-2 and TRBJ1-4; tentatively, D is TRBD1 (6 bases). V was pared by 5 bases and J by 0 bases, with 19 bases between. Germline-derived CDR1 and CDR2 are SGHAT and FQNNGV. The CDR3 contains 18 residues. In DNA, the CDR3 is TGTGCCAGCAGCCTAAGGGGGGCACCAGGTGCAACTAATGAAAAACTGTTTTTT. Its translation is CASSLRGAPGATNEKLFF.

The chain employs TRBV20-1 and TRBJ1-2, with D uncertain. V gave up 2 bases and J gave up 7 bases, with 8 bases separating them. This CDR3 is 11 amino acids long. From germline, CDR1 is DFQATT and CDR2 SNEGSKA (reference sequence). CDR3 nucleotides: TGCAGTGCTAGATCCCCAGGTGGCTACACCTTC. The encoded protein is CSARSPGGYTF.

This clonotype was observed a handful of times. This chain connects TRBV28 to TRBJ2-7, with D perhaps TRBD2 (5 bases). Trimming took 6 bases from V and 2 from J, leaving 17 bases between them. The V gene's germline CDR1 is MDHEN and CDR2 SYDVKM. The CDR3 spans 15 residues. The CDR3 region has the DNA TGTGCCAGCAGCTTCTCCGGGGAAGGAACCTACGAGCAGTACTTC. Translated, it gives CASSFSGEGTYEQYF.